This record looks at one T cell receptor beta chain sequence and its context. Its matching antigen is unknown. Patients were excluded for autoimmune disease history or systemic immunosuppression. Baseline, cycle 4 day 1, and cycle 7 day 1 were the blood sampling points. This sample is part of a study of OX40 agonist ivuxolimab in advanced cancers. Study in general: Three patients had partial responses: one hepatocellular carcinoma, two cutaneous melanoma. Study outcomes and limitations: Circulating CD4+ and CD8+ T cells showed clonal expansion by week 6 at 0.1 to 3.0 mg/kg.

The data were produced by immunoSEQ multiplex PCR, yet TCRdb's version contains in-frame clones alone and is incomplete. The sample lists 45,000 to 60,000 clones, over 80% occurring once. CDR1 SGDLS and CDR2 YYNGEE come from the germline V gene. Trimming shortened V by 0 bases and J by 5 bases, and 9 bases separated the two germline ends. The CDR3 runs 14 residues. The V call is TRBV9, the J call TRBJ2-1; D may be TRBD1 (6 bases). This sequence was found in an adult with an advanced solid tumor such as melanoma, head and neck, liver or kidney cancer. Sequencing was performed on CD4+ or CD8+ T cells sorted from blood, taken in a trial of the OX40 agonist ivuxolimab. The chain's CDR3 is CASSVAGADNEQFF. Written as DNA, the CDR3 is TGTGCCAGCAGCGTAGCAGGGGCCGACAATGAGCAGTTCTTC.